The 4 T cell receptor beta chains listed next were all sequenced from one sample in a study of blood T cell repertoires in COVID-19. The data were produced by immunoSEQ multiplex PCR, yet TCRdb's version contains in-frame clones alone and is incomplete. The sample includes 200,000 to 250,000 clones, 70% to 90% seen only once; the top ten take about 7.1%. The sequenced material came from peripheral blood. Receptors originate from a woman in her 70s with active or convalescent COVID-19.

This clone was recorded a few times. The chain links TRBV4-2 to TRBJ1-2; no firm D call. Germline V CDR1 and CDR2: LGHNA, YNFKEQ. Trimming shortened V by 2 bases and J by 10 bases, and 20 bases separated the two germline ends. The length of the CDR3 is 15 residues. CDR3 nucleotides: TGTGCCAGCAGCCAACGTAGCGTGGTAGACTCAGACTACACCTTC. It is translated as CASSQRSVVDSDYTF.

The genes are TRBV5-1 and TRBJ1-1; 7 bases fit TRBD1. J gave up 1 base and V 2 bases, and 5 bases lay outside the gene matches. The V gene's germline CDR1 is SGHRS and CDR2 YFSETQ. The CDR3 covers 15 residues. The CDR3: CASSLQGMGNTEAFF. The CDR3 DNA reads as TGCGCCAGCAGCTTACAGGGGATGGGGAACACTGAAGCTTTCTTT.

The V call is TRBV7-2, the J call TRBJ1-1; the D is unclear. Germline CDR1 and CDR2: SGHTA and FQGNSA. The CDR3 covers 12 residues. V was cut by 3 bases and J by 1 base, with 3 bases left in between. In DNA form, the CDR3 reads TGTGCCAGCAGCTTCAGGAACACTGAAGCTTTCTTT. Translation: CASSFRNTEAFF.

The gene calls are TRBV7-2 and TRBJ2-1, with 9 bases identical to TRBD2. The CDR3 is 16 amino acids. V was pared by 2 bases and J by 2 bases, with 4 bases of the junction left unmatched. CDR1 and CDR2 (germline): SGHTA, FQGNSA. CDR3 coding DNA: TGTGCCAGCAGCTTATCAGCGGGGGGAACCTACAATGAGCAGTTCTTC. Its translation: CASSLSAGGTYNEQFF. The full variable domain, its missing parts supplied by reference TRBV7-2 and TRBJ2-1, is GAGVSQSPSNKVTEKGKDVELRCDPISGHTALYWYRQSLGQGLEFLIYFQGNSAPDKSGLPSDRFSAERTGGSVSTLTIQRTQQEDSAVYLCASSLSAGGTYNEQFFGPGTRLTVL.